Listed below are T cell receptor beta chains from one sample, sequenced in a study of early T cells in non-severe SARS-CoV-2 infection. TCRdb re-derived calls from the 5' RACE reads in MiXCR, one entry per CDR3 protein. The sample consists of about 34,000 distinct CDR3 sequences, over 6% of them appearing once. The specimen comprised whole blood, sampled at baseline. These receptors were taken from an adult who was a healthcare worker with PCR-confirmed SARS-CoV-2 infection or an uninfected control (not recorded which). Both conserved end residues are part of each CDR3. D genes are given only for firm matches. Size tells how often a clone was seen (once, few, many) or the class of an expanded clone, and some rows leave it out.

v_call	d_call	clone_size	j_call	cdr3_nt	cdr3_aa
TRBV4-3	-	many	TRBJ2-3	TGCGCCAGCAGCCAGCAAAGACTAGGCGACTACACAGATACGCAGTATTTT	CASSQQRLGDYTDTQYF
TRBV7-2	-	many	TRBJ1-2	TGTGCCAGCAGCCCCGAAACTCATGGCTACACCTTC	CASSPETHGYTF
TRBV20-1	-	many	TRBJ2-7	TGCAGTGCCAAAAAGACAGTAGCCTACGAGCAGTACTTC	CSAKKTVAYEQYF
TRBV6-2/TRBV6-3	TRBD1	few	TRBJ2-3	TGTGCCAGCAGTGGACAGGGGGTCAAAGGCACAGATACGCAGTATTTT	CASSGQGVKGTDTQYF
TRBV12-5	TRBD2	many	TRBJ2-1	TGTGCTAGTGGTTTTGGACTAGCGGACTACAATGAGCAGTTCTTC	CASGFGLADYNEQFF
TRBV24-1	TRBD1	-	TRBJ1-1	TGTGCCACCAGGCCGGGACAGGGGACGACTGAAGCTTTCTTT	CATRPGQGTTEAFF
TRBV11-2	-	-	TRBJ2-3	TGTGCCAGCAGCTTAGGCGGCGGGCTCACAGATACGCAGTATTTT	CASSLGGGLTDTQYF
TRBV7-8	TRBD2	many	TRBJ2-3	TGTGCCAGCAGCCGCTATAGCGGGGAAGGGTATACGCAGTATTTT	CASSRYSGEGYTQYF
TRBV4-2	TRBD2	many	TRBJ2-3	TGTGCCAGCAGCCAAGTGCGGGGACTAGCGGGAACGGGTAAGGGCACAGATACGCAGTATTTT	CASSQVRGLAGTGKGTDTQYF
TRBV10-3	-	few	TRBJ2-3	TGTGCCATCAGTGAAACAGCAGATACGCAGTATTTT	CAISETADTQYF
TRBV6-4	TRBD1	-	TRBJ1-5	TGTGCCAGCGGTGGGACAGCGGATCAGCCCCAGCATTTT	CASGGTADQPQHF
TRBV10-1	-	few	TRBJ2-7	TGCGCCAGCGGCGAGGGGATTGCCGCCTACGAGCAGTACTTC	CASGEGIAAYEQYF
TRBV18	-	many	TRBJ1-5	TGTGCCAGCTCAGGAATGGGCGATCAGCCCCAGCATTTT	CASSGMGDQPQHF
TRBV6-5	TRBD2	few	TRBJ2-1	TGTGCCAGCAGTATAAGCGGGAGTTACAATGAGCAGTTCTTC	CASSISGSYNEQFF
TRBV28	-	-	TRBJ2-2	TGTGCCAGCAGCTATGAATTCACCGGGGAGCTGTTTTTT	CASSYEFTGELFF
TRBV25-1	-	many	TRBJ2-6	TGTGCCAGCAGTGTCCAGGGCTCTGGGGCCAACGTCCTGACTTTC	CASSVQGSGANVLTF
TRBV5-1	-	many	TRBJ2-1	TGCGCCAGCAGCCTCCGGGCCCAGGACTTGGGTGAGCAGTTCTTC	CASSLRAQDLGEQFF
TRBV28	-	many	TRBJ2-6	TGTGCCAGCAGTTTCTGGGGGACGGGGGCCAACGTCCTGACTTTC	CASSFWGTGANVLTF
TRBV10-3	TRBD1	many	TRBJ1-5	TGTGCCATCAGTCGGGACAGGGGATTAGCCCAGCATTTT	CAISRDRGLAQHF
TRBV7-9	TRBD1	-	TRBJ1-1	TGTGCCAGCAGCTCCTACAGGGGATTGAACACTGAAGCTTTCTTT	CASSSYRGLNTEAFF